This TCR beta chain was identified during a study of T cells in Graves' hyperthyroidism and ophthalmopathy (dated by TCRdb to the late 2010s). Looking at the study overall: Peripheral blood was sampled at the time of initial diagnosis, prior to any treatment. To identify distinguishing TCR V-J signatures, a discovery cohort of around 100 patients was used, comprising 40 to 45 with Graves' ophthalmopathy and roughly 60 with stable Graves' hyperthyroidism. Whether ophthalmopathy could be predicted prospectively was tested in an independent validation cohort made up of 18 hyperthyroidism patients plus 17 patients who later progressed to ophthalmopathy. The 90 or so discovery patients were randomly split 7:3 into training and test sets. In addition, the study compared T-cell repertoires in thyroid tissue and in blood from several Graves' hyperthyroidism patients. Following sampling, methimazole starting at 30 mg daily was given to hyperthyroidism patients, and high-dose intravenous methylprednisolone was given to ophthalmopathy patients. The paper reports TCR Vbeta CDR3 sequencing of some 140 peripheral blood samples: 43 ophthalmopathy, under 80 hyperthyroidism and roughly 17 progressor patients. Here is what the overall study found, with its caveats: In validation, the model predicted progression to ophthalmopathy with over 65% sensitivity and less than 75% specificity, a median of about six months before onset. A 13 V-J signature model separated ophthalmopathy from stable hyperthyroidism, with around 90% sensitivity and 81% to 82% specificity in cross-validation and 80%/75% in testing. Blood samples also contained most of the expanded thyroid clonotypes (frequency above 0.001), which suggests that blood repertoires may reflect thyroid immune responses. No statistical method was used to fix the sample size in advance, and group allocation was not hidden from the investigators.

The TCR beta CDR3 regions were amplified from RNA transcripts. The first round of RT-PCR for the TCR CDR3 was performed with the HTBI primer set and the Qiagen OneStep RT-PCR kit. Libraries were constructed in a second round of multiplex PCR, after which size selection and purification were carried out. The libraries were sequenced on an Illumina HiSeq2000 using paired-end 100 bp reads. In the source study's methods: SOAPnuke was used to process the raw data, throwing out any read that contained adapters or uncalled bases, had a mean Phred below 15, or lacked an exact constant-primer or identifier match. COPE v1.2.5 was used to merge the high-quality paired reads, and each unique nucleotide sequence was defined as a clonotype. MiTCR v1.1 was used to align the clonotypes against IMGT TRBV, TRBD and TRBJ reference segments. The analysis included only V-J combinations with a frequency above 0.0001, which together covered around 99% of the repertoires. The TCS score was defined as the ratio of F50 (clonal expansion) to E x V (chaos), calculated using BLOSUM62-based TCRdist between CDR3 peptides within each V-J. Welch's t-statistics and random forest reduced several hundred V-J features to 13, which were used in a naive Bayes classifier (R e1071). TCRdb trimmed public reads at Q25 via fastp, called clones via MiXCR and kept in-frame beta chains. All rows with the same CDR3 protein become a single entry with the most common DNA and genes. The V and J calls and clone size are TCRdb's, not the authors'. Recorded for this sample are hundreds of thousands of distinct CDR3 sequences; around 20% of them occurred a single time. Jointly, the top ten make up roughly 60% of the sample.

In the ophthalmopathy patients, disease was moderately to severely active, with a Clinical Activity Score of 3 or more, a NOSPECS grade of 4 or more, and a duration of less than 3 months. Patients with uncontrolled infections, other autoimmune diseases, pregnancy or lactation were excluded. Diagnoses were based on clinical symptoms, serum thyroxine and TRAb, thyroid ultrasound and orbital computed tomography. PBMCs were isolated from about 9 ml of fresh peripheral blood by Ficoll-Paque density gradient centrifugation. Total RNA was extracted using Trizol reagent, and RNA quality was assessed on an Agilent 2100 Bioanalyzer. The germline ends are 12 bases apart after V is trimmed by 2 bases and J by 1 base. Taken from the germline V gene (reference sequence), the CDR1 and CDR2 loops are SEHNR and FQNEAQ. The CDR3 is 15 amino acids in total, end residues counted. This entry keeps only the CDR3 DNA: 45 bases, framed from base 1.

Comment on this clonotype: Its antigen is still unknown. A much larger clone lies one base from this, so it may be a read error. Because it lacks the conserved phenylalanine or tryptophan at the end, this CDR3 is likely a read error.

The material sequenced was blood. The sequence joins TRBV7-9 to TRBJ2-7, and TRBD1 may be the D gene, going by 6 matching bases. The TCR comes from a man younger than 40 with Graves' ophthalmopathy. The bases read TGTGCCAGCAGCTTAAGGGGGACCTCTTCCTACGAGCAGTACCTC. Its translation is CASSLRGTSSYEQYL.